The 10 T cell receptor beta chains below come from one sample, sequenced in a study of T cell responses to AZD1222 COVID-19 vaccine. Some clones are missing from TCRdb's copy, which holds only in-frame ones; the method was immunoSEQ multiplex PCR. Of roughly 180,000 clones listed, about nine tenths are singletons. Here the sequenced sample was peripheral blood, taken on day 0 of AZD1222 vaccination. These TCRs come from an adult in good health.

The chain employs TRBV20-1 and TRBJ1-3; the D is unclear. The CDR3 runs 13 residues. Trimming left V 3 bases short and J 2 bases short, with 8 bases between. Germline V gene sequence: CDR1 DFQATT, CDR2 SNEGSKA (reference sequence). The CDR3 DNA sequence: TGCAGTGCTAGTAAGGGCGCTGGAAACACCATATATTTT. Encoded protein: CSASKGAGNTIYF.

The CDR3 loop is CASSIDGPDTGELFF. Written as DNA, the CDR3 is TGCGCCAGCAGCATAGACGGCCCCGACACCGGGGAGCTGTTTTTT. The chain links TRBV5-1 to TRBJ2-2; no clear D gene. CDR1 and CDR2 from the germline V gene are SGHRS and YFSETQ. The V end lost 4 bases, the J end lost 3 bases, and 13 bases lay between the germline ends. There are 15 residues in the CDR3.

V and J are TRBV2 and TRBJ1-1, with TRBD1 as a possible D gene (6 bases). Trimming pared 7 bases from V and 2 bases from J, leaving 11 bases between. Per germline, CDR1 SNHLY and CDR2 FYNNEI. The CDR3 runs 13 residues. CDR3 nucleotides: TGTGCCAGCAAAGACAGGCCAAACACTGAAGCTTTCTTT. This codes for CASKDRPNTEAFF.

The chain combines TRBV6-6 with TRBJ1-2, with D tentatively TRBD1 (6 bases). The CDR3 runs 15 residues. Trimming stripped 6 bases from V and 4 bases from J, with 18 bases between. In germline, CDR1 is MNHNY, CDR2 SVGAGI (reference sequence). The CDR3 here is CASSPGGAVVYGYTF. CDR3 nucleotide sequence: TGTGCCAGCAGCCCGGGGGGGGCAGTGGTCTATGGCTACACCTTC.

J is TRBJ2-1 and V is TRBV7-3; D is possibly TRBD2 (6 bases). V dropped 5 bases and J dropped 6 bases, with 29 bases sitting between them. The CDR3 has 19 residues. Germline lookup yields CDR1 SGHTA and CDR2 FQGTGA. CDR3 sequence (DNA): TGTGCCAGCAGCCCGGGGGTAGGGAGCCGAACCCTTCCCATCAATGAGCAGTTCTTC. It yields the protein CASSPGVGSRTLPINEQFF.

In the case of this clone: Other nucleotide sequences from this sample produce the same CDR3. J is TRBJ1-6 and V is TRBV9; D unclear. The V end lost 0 bases, the J end lost 7 bases, and 8 bases lay between the germline ends. CDR1 and CDR2 from the germline V gene are SGDLS and YYNGEE. CDR3 length: 14 amino acids. CDR3 bases: TGTGCCAGCAGCGTAGAGCCAGGAAATTCACCCCTCCACTTT. As protein: CASSVEPGNSPLHF.

The chain has TRBV19 and TRBJ1-5; 8 bases fit TRBD1. The V gene end was trimmed by 6 bases and the J gene end by 7 bases; junction bases not matched to a gene: 8. There are 14 residues in the CDR3. The germline CDR1 and CDR2 sequences are LNHDA and SQIVND (reference sequence). CDR3 in DNA: TGTGCCAGTAGACCGACAGGGGAGGAACAGCCCCAGCATTTT. Residues: CASRPTGEEQPQHF.

CDR3 coding DNA: TGTGCCAGCAGCTCGTACAGGGGGAGTCACACTGAAGCTTTCTTT. It is translated as CASSSYRGSHTEAFF. The chain links TRBV7-2 to TRBJ1-1, with 8 bases identical to TRBD1. The CDR3 sequence is 15 residues long. V shed 4 bases, J shed 3 bases, and the junction held 7 bases outside the gene matches. Germline CDR1 reads SGHTA; CDR2 reads FQGNSA.

The chain combines TRBV5-1 with TRBJ2-2; perhaps TRBD1 as D (5 bases). CDR1 is SGHRS, CDR2 YFSETQ, per germline. With 8 bases removed from V and 3 bases from J, the gap between germline ends came to 8 bases. This CDR3 region has 12 residues. CDR3 nucleotides: TGCGCCAGTGACAGCGACACCGGGGAGCTGTTTTTT. Translated, it gives CASDSDTGELFF.

V usage is TRBV5-1 and J usage is TRBJ1-1; 9 bases are a match to TRBD1. The CDR3 has 17 residues. Germline CDR1 SGHRS, CDR2 YFSETQ. With 7 bases clipped from V and 5 bases from J, the junction kept 18 bases outside the gene matches. CDR3 loop: CASQPSAHRGPGTEAFF. CDR3 nucleotides: TGCGCCAGCCAACCATCCGCCCACAGGGGGCCGGGGACTGAAGCTTTCTTT.